This is a list of T cell receptor beta chains from one sample in a study of T cell responses to AZD1222 COVID-19 vaccine. Some clones are missing from TCRdb's copy, which holds only in-frame ones; the method was immunoSEQ multiplex PCR. The sample comprises approximately 150,000 clones, roughly nine tenths of which are singletons, and around 3.8% rests with the top ten. Sample: peripheral blood, taken 28 days after the second AZD1222 dose. Every receptor here comes from an adult who received the AZD1222 COVID-19 vaccine. Each CDR3 is given with its conserved first and last residue. A D gene is named only where the DNA matches it firmly. Clone size is shown for a subset of rows, as once, few, many or a class of expanded clone.

CDR3,DNA,D,J,length,size,V
CASSSGAGEYEQYF,TGTGCCAGCAGTTCAGGAGCAGGGGAGTACGAGCAGTACTTC,-,TRBJ2-7,14,-,TRBV6-5
CASSYGLASTDTQYF,TGTGCCAGCAGTTACGGACTAGCGAGCACAGATACGCAGTATTTT,TRBD2,TRBJ2-3,15,-,TRBV6-2/TRBV6-3
CASSSAEGSTAVGNSPLHF,TGCGCCAGCAGTAGTGCCGAGGGGAGCACGGCGGTCGGAAATTCACCCCTCCACTTT,-,TRBJ1-6,19,-,TRBV4-3
CAWRRQGLSTEAFF,TGTGCCTGGAGGAGACAGGGCTTGAGCACTGAAGCTTTCTTT,TRBD1,TRBJ1-1,14,-,TRBV30
CASSQDTSSIETQYF,TGTGCCAGCAGCCAAGATACATCCTCGATAGAGACCCAGTACTTC,-,TRBJ2-5,15,-,TRBV3-1/TRBV3-2
CASSYGTPLDEKLFF,TGTGCCAGCAGTTACGGGACACCCCTGGATGAAAAACTGTTTTTT,-,TRBJ1-4,15,once,TRBV6-5
CASSLVRAEAFF,TGTGCCAGCAGCTTAGTCAGGGCTGAAGCTTTCTTT,-,TRBJ1-1,12,once,TRBV7-2
CASSKVDRGKNIQYF,TGTGCCAGCAGCAAAGTAGACAGGGGCAAAAACATTCAGTACTTC,-,TRBJ2-4,15,-,TRBV21-1
CASSQWAYSGNTIYF,TGTGCCAGCAGCCAGTGGGCCTACTCTGGAAACACCATATATTTT,-,TRBJ1-3,15,-,TRBV14
CASSLRGRVADTQYF,TGTGCCAGCAGCCTACGAGGACGGGTGGCAGATACGCAGTATTTT,-,TRBJ2-3,15,-,TRBV11-2
CASSDFGESDYEQYF,TGCGCCAGCAGTGATTTCGGGGAATCGGACTACGAGCAGTACTTC,-,TRBJ2-7,15,-,TRBV10-2
CASSQGAGLGYTF,TGTGCCAGCAGCCAAGGGGCAGGGCTTGGCTACACCTTC,-,TRBJ1-2,13,-,TRBV3-1/TRBV3-2
CASSWDRVTEAFF,TGTGCCAGCAGCTGGGACAGGGTCACTGAAGCTTTCTTT,TRBD1,TRBJ1-1,13,-,TRBV7-9
CASSRQGVSSGDTQYF,TGTGCCAGCAGTCGCCAGGGCGTATCCTCTGGGGATACGCAGTATTTT,-,TRBJ2-3,16,-,TRBV7-3
CASAGTGVTEAFF,TGTGCCAGTGCCGGGACAGGGGTCACTGAAGCTTTCTTT,TRBD1,TRBJ1-1,13,-,TRBV6-5
CASSQGMVEEKLFF,TGTGCCAGCAGCCAAGGCATGGTGGAAGAAAAACTGTTTTTT,-,TRBJ1-4,14,-,TRBV3-1/TRBV3-2
CASSSRGEGVKNIQYF,TGTGCCAGCAGTTCCCGGGGGGAGGGAGTCAAAAACATTCAGTACTTC,TRBD2,TRBJ2-4,16,once,TRBV27
CASSRDRGLGNYGYTF,TGTGCCAGCAGTAGGGACAGGGGGCTTGGTAACTATGGCTACACCTTC,TRBD1,TRBJ1-2,16,-,TRBV2
CASRPTGYGELFF,TGTGCCAGCAGACCCACAGGGTACGGGGAGCTGTTTTTT,-,TRBJ2-2,13,-,TRBV3-1/TRBV3-2
CASSLDRDYGYTF,TGCGCCAGCAGCTTGGATAGGGACTATGGCTACACCTTC,-,TRBJ1-2,13,-,TRBV5-1
CATGGSGHTGELFF,TGTGCCACTGGGGGGAGCGGACACACCGGGGAGCTGTTTTTT,-,TRBJ2-2,14,-,TRBV18
CASSYVGTGANVLTF,TGTGCCAGCAGTTATGTAGGGACTGGGGCCAACGTCCTGACTTTC,-,TRBJ2-6,15,-,TRBV6-6
CASSQEVPGTDTQYF,TGTGCCAGCAGCCAAGAAGTCCCTGGCACAGATACGCAGTATTTT,-,TRBJ2-3,15,-,TRBV3-1/TRBV3-2
CATSDLVGGLTYNEQFF,TGTGCCACCAGTGATTTGGTGGGTGGGTTAACCTACAATGAGCAGTTCTTC,-,TRBJ2-1,17,-,TRBV24-1